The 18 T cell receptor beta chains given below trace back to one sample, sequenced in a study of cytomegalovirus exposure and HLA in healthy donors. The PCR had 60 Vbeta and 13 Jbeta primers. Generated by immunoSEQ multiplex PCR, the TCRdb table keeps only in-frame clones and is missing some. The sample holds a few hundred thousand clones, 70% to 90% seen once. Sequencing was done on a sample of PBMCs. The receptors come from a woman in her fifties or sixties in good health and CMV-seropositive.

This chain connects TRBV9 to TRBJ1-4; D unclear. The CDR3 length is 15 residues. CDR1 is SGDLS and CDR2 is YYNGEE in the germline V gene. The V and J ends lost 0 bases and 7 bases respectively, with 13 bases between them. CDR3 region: CASSVGNSAGEKLFF. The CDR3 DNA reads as TGTGCCAGCAGCGTAGGGAACAGTGCGGGTGAAAAACTGTTTTTT.

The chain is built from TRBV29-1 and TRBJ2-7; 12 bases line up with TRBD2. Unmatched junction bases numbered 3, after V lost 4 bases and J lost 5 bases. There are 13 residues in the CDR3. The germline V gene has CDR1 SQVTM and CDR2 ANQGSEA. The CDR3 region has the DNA TGCAGCGTTGGGACTAGCGGGGTGGACGAGCAGTACTTC. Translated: CSVGTSGVDEQYF.

CDR3 protein: CGGTSGRYNEQFF. Here the CDR3 DNA reads TGCGGGGGGACTAGCGGGAGGTACAATGAGCAGTTCTTC. V gene TRBV29-1 combines with J gene TRBJ2-1; 15 nucleotides agree with TRBD2. The CDR3 contains 13 residues. Germline V lookup: CDR1 SQVTM, CDR2 ANQGSEA.

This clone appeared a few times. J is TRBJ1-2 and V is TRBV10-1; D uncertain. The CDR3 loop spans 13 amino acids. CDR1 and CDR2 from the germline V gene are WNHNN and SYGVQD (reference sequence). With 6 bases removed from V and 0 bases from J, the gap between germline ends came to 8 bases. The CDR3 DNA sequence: TGCGCCAGCAGCACCGGTACTAACTATGGCTACACCTTC. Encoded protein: CASSTGTNYGYTF.

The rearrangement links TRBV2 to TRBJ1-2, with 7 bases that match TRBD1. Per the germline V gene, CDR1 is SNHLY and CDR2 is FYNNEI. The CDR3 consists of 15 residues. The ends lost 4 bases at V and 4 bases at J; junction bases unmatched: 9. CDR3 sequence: CASSATGAGSYGYTF. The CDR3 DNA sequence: TGTGCCAGCAGTGCCACAGGGGCGGGAAGCTATGGCTACACCTTC.

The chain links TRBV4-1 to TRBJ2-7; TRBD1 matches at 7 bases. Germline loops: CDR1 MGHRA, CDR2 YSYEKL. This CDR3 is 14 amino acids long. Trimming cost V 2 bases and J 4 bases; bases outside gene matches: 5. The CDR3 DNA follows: TGCGCCAGCAGCCAATCTATGACAGGGTACGAGCAGTACTTC. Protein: CASSQSMTGYEQYF.

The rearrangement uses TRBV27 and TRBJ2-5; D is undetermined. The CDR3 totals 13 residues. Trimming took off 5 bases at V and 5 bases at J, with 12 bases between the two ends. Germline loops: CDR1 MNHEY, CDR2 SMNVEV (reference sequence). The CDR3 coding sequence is TGTGCCAGCAGTCCCCAAATCGGGGAGACCCAGTACTTC. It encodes CASSPQIGETQYF.

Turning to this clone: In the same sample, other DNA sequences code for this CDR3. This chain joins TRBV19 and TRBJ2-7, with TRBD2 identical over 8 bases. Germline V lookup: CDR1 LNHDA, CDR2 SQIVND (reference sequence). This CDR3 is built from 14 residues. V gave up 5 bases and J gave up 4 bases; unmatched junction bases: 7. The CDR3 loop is CASSPGLVGYEQYF. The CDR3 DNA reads TGTGCCAGTAGTCCGGGACTAGTTGGGTACGAGCAGTACTTC. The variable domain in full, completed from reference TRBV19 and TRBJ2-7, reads DGGITQSPKYLFRKEGQNVTLSCEQNLNHDAMYWYRQDPGQGLRLIYYSQIVNDFQKGDIAEGYSVSREKKESFPLTVTSAQKNPTAFYLCASSPGLVGYEQYFGPGTRLTVT.

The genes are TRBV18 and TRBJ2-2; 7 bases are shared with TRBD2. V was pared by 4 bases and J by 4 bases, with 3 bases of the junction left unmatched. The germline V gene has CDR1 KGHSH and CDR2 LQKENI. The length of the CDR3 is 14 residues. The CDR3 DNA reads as TGTGCCAGCTCACGTGCGGGAGTCACCGGGGAGCTGTTTTTT. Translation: CASSRAGVTGELFF.

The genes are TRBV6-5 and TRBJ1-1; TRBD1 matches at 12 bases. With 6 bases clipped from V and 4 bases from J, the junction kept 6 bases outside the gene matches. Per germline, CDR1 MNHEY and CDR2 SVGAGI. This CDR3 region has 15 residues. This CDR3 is CASRRDRGPGTEAFF. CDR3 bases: TGTGCCAGCAGGAGGGACAGGGGGCCGGGCACTGAAGCTTTCTTT.

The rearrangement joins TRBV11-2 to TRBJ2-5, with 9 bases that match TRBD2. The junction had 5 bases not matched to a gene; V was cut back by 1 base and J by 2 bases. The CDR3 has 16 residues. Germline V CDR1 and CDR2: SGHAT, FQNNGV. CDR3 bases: TGTGCCAGCAGCTTAGCTGGGACTAGCTTTCAAGAGACCCAGTACTTC. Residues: CASSLAGTSFQETQYF.

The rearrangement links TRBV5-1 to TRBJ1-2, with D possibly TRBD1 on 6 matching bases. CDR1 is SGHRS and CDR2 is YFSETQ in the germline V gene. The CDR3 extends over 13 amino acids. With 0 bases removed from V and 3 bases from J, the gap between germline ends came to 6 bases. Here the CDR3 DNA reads TGCGCCAGCAGCTTGGGACAGGACTATGGCTACACCTTC. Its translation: CASSLGQDYGYTF.

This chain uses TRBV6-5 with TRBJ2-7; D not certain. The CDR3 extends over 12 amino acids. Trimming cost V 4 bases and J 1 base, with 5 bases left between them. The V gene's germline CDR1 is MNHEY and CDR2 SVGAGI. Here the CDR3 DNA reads TGTGCCAGCAGTTCTCAGTCCTACGAGCAGTACTTC. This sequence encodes CASSSQSYEQYF.

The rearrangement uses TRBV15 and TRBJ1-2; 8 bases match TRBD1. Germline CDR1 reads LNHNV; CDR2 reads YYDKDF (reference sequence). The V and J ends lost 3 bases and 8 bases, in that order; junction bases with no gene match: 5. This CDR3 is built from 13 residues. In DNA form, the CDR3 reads TGTGCCACCAGCAGCGGACAGGGAACGGGCTACACCTTC. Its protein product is CATSSGQGTGYTF. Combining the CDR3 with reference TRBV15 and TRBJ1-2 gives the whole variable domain DAMVIQNPRYQVTQFGKPVTLSCSQTLNHNVMYWYQQKSSQAPKLLFHYYDKDFNNEADTPDNFQSRRPNTSFCFLDIRSPGLGDTAMYLCATSSGQGTGYTFGSGTRLTVV.

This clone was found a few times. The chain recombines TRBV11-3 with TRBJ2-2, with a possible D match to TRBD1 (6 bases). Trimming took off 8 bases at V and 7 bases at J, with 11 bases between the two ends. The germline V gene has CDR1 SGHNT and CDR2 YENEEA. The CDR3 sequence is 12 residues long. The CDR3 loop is CASQGRSGELFF. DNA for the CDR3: TGTGCCAGCCAGGGGCGCAGCGGGGAGCTGTTTTTT. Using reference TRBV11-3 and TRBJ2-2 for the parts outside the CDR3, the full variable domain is EAGVVQSPRYKIIEKKQPVAFWCNPISGHNTLYWYLQNLGQGPELLIRYENEEAVDDSQLPKDRFSAERLKGVDSTLKIQPAELGDSAVYLCASQGRSGELFFGEGSRLTVL.

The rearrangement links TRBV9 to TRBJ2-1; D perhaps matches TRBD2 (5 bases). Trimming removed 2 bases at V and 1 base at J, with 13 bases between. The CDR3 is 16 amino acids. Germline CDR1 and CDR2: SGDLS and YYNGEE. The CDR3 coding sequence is TGTGCCAGCAGCGTGCGAGTAAGGGAGTCCTACAATGAGCAGTTCTTC. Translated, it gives CASSVRVRESYNEQFF.

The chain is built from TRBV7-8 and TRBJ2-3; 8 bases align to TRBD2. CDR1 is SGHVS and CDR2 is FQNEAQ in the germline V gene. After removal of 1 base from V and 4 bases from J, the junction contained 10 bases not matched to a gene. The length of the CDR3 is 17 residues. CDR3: CASSLGAAGGGADTQYF. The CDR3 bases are TGTGCCAGCAGCTTAGGAGCGGCGGGGGGCGGCGCAGATACGCAGTATTTT.

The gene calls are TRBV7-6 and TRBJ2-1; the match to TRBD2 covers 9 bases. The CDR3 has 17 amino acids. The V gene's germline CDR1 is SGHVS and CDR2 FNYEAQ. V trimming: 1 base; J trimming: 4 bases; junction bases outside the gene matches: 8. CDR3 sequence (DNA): TGTGCCAGCAGCTTAGGGGGCGGGAGGGCCGGGTACAATGAGCAGTTCTTC. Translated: CASSLGGGRAGYNEQFF.